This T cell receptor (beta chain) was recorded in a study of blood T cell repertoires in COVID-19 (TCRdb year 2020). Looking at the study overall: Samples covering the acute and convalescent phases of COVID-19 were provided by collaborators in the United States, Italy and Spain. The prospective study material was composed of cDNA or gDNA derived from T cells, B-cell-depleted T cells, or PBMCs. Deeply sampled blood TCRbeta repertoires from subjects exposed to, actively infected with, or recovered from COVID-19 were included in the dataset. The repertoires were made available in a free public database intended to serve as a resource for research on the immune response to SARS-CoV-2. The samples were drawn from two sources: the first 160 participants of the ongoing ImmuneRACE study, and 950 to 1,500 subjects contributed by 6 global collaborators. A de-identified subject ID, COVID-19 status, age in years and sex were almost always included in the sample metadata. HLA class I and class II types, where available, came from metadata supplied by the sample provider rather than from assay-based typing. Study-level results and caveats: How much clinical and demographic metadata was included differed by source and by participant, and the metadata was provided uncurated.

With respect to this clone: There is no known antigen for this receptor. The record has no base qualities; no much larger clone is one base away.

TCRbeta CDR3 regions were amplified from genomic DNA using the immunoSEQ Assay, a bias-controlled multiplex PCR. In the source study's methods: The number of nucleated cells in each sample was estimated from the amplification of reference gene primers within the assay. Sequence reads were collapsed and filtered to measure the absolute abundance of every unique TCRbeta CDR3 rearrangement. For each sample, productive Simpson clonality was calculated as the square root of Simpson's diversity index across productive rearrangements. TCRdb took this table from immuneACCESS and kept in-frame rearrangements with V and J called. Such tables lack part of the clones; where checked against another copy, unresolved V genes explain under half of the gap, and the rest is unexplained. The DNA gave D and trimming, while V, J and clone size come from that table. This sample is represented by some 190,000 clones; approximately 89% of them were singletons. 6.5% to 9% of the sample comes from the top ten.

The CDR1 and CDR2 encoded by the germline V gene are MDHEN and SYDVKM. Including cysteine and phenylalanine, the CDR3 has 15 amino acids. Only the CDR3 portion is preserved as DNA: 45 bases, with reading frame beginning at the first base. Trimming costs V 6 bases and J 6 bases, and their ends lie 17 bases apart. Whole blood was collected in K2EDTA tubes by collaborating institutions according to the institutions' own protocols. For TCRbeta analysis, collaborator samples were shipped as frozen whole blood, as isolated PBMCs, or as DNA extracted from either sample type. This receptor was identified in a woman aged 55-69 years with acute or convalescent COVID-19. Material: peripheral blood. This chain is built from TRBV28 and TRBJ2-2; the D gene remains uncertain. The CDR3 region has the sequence CASSPPLSLAGELFF. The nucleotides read TGTGCCAGCAGCCCTCCCTTAAGCCTGGCCGGGGAGCTGTTTTTT. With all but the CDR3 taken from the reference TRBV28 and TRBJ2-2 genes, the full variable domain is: DVKVTQSSRYLVKRTGEKVFLECVQDMDHENMFWYRQDPGLGLRLIYFSYDVKMKEKGDIPEGYSVSREKKERFSLILESASTNQTSMYLCASSPPLSLAGELFFGEGSRLTVL.